These T cell receptor beta chains were read from a single sample in a study of blood T cell repertoires in COVID-19. Clones were read by immunoSEQ multiplex PCR, and TCRdb kept only the in-frame ones, dropping some. The profile shows some 370,000 clones, roughly 90% of them singletons. The sample taken for sequencing was peripheral blood. The receptors were sampled from a man between 18 and 35 years old with active or convalescent COVID-19. The CDR3 runs from the conserved cysteine through the conserved F or W. A D gene is named only where the DNA matches it firmly. The size field is filled for only some rows; it gives once, few, many or a size class.

D	size	J	V	CDR3	DNA
TRBD1	-	TRBJ2-7	TRBV9	CASNSQGALGEQYF	TGTGCCAGCAACTCACAGGGGGCGCTGGGCGAGCAGTACTTC
TRBD1	-	TRBJ2-1	TRBV7-2	CASSTRQGNEQFF	TGTGCCAGCAGCACAAGACAGGGGAATGAGCAGTTCTTC
-	-	TRBJ1-6	TRBV6-2/TRBV6-3	CASSSPRNSPLHF	TGTGCCAGCAGTTCCCCCCGGAATTCACCCCTCCACTTT
-	once	TRBJ2-5	TRBV20-1	CSASIGGPLETQYF	TGCAGTGCTAGTATCGGGGGGCCTTTAGAGACCCAGTACTTC
-	-	TRBJ2-7	TRBV20-1	CSASIGEQYF	TGCAGTGCTAGTATCGGCGAGCAGTACTTC
-	-	TRBJ1-4	TRBV28	CASSFGGSGEKLFF	TGTGCCAGCAGTTTCGGGGGGAGTGGGGAAAAACTGTTTTTT
TRBD1	-	TRBJ1-1	TRBV29-1	CSVDGTGKWEAFF	TGCAGCGTTGACGGGACAGGGAAGTGGGAAGCTTTCTTT
TRBD1	-	TRBJ2-1	TRBV24-1	CAKVRRDREFSYNEQFF	TGTGCCAAAGTCCGCCGGGACAGGGAATTTTCCTACAATGAGCAGTTCTTC
TRBD2	-	TRBJ2-7	TRBV7-8	CASSPRTSGGYEQYF	TGTGCCAGCAGCCCTCGGACTAGCGGGGGCTACGAGCAGTACTTC
TRBD1	once	TRBJ1-6	TRBV7-3	CASSTGQGHSPLHF	TGTGCCAGCAGCACAGGACAGGGGCACTCACCCCTCCACTTT
-	-	TRBJ1-4	TRBV21-1	CASTGEAGRVTQNEKLFF	TGTGCCAGCACCGGGGAAGCGGGGCGGGTTACCCAAAATGAAAAACTGTTTTTT
-	-	TRBJ1-2	TRBV7-9	CASSPLVRGDNNYGYTF	TGTGCCAGCAGCCCCCTTGTTCGGGGGGATAATAACTATGGCTACACCTTC
TRBD1	-	TRBJ1-6	TRBV5-5	CASSLTYRGSDSPLHF	TGTGCCAGCAGCTTGACTTACAGGGGTAGCGATTCACCCCTCCACTTT
-	-	TRBJ2-1	TRBV18	CASSLNSGNEQFF	TGTGCCAGCTCACTCAACTCCGGGAATGAGCAGTTCTTC